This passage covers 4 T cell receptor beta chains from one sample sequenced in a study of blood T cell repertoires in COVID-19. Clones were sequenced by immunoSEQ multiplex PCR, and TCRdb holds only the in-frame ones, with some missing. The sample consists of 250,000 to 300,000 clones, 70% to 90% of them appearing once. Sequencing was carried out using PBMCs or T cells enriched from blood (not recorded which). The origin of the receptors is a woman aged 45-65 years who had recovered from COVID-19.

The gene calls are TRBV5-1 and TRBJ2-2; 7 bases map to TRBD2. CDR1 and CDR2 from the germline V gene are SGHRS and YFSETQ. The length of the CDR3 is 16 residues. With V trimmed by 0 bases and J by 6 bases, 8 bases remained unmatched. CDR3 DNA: TGCGCCAGCAGCTTGGCCGGACTAGGCCCCTCCGGGGAGCTGTTTTTT. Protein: CASSLAGLGPSGELFF.

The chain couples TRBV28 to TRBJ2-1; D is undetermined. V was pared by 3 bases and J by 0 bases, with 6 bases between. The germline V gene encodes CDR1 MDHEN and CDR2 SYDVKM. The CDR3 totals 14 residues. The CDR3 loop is CASSFLSSYNEQFF. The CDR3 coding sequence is TGTGCCAGCAGTTTTTTGAGCTCCTACAATGAGCAGTTCTTC.

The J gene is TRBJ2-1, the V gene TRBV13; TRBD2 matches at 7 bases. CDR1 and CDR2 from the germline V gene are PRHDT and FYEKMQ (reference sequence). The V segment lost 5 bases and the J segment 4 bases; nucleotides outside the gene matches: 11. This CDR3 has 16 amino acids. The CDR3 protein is CASSPLGTSAYNEQFF. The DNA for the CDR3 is TGTGCCAGCAGCCCACTAGGCACTAGCGCATACAATGAGCAGTTCTTC.

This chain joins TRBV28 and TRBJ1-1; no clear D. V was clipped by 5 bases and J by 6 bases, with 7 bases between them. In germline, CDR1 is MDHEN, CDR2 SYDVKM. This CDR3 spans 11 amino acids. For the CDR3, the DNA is TGTGCCAGCAGTGAACTAGCTGAAGCTTTCTTT. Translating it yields CASSELAEAFF. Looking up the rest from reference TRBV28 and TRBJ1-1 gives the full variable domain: DVKVTQSSRYLVKRTGEKVFLECVQDMDHENMFWYRQDPGLGLRLIYFSYDVKMKEKGDIPEGYSVSREKKERFSLILESASTNQTSMYLCASSELAEAFFGQGTRLTVV.